Below, 26 T cell receptor beta chains from the same sample are listed, as sequenced in a study of T cell repertoires in cytomegalovirus infection. Via MiXCR, TCRdb re-called the reads, giving one row per CDR3 protein. Among roughly 230,000 distinct CDR3 sequences, approximately 13% were seen once, and the ten largest hold 1.5% to 2%. The sequencing input was PBMCs. The source of these receptors is a human donor in good health (CMV status not recorded). Some clones in this sample may be carry-over from other donors' samples.

This clonotype was counted many times. This sequence joins TRBV20-1 and TRBJ1-2, with D possibly being TRBD1 (5 bases). Germline V lookup: CDR1 DFQATT, CDR2 SNEGSKA (reference sequence). V lost 1 base and J lost 1, with 16 bases in between. CDR3 length: 16 residues. This CDR3 reads CSARVSGRAFNYGYTF. CDR3 bases: TGCAGTGCTAGAGTATCGGGCAGGGCCTTTAACTATGGCTACACCTTC.

In this sample, this clonotype turned up many times. The J gene is TRBJ2-3, the V gene TRBV20-1; 8 bases line up with TRBD2. V gave up 7 bases and J gave up 0 bases; unmatched junction bases: 3. The CDR3 consists of 13 residues. In germline, CDR1 is DFQATT, CDR2 SNEGSKA (reference sequence). In nucleotides, the CDR3 is TGCAGTGGAGCGGGAGCTAGCACAGATACGCAGTATTTT. This gives the protein CSGAGASTDTQYF.

This clonotype was observed many times. V and J are TRBV5-5 and TRBJ2-3, with a tentative D call TRBD1 (5 bases). The CDR3 runs to 15 residues. The V gene lost 2 bases and the J gene lost 6 bases, with 16 bases spanning the gap. Looked up from germline, CDR1 is SGHKS and CDR2 is YYEKEE (reference sequence). CDR3 region: CASSLGQAKKDTQYF. CDR3 nucleotides: TGTGCCAGCAGCTTAGGACAAGCTAAGAAGGATACGCAGTATTTT.

The chain recombines TRBV25-1 with TRBJ1-3; D gene unclear. CDR1 is MGHDK and CDR2 is SYGVNS in the germline V gene. V lost 5 bases and J 3 bases, leaving 2 bases between the germline ends. The CDR3 loop spans 11 amino acids. The CDR3 DNA follows: TGTGCCAGCAGTTTTGGAAACACCATATATTTT. It yields the protein CASSFGNTIYF.

In this sample, this clonotype turned up many times. The V gene is TRBV7-2, the J gene TRBJ1-2, with D perhaps matching TRBD1 (6 bases). V lost 1 base and J 5 bases, leaving 14 bases between the germline ends. The CDR3 length is 15 residues. Germline loops: CDR1 SGHTA, CDR2 FQGNSA. The CDR3 bases are TGTGCCAGCAGCTTAGAAGGGATCGGACAGTATGGCTACACCTTC. It is translated as CASSLEGIGQYGYTF.

The V and J genes are TRBV19 and TRBJ2-6; 10 bases are shared with TRBD1. With 10 bases clipped from V and 0 bases from J, the junction kept 9 bases outside the gene matches. Per germline, CDR1 LNHDA and CDR2 SQIVND (reference sequence). The CDR3 length is 17 residues. CDR3 amino acids: CATRGTGAPSGANVLTF. The DNA for the CDR3 is TGTGCCACCAGAGGGACAGGGGCCCCCTCTGGGGCCAACGTCCTGACTTTC.

This clonotype was recorded a few times. The chain has TRBV5-1 and TRBJ2-7, with D perhaps TRBD2 (6 bases). Germline V lookup: CDR1 SGHRS, CDR2 YFSETQ. With 4 bases removed from V and 5 bases from J, the gap between germline ends came to 22 bases. This CDR3 comprises 16 residues. CDR3 in DNA: TGCGCCAGCAGCCCGGACGGCGGAGGGGCGTTCGACGAGCAGTACTTC. This encodes CASSPDGGGAFDEQYF.

This clonotype was counted at least ten times. J is TRBJ2-5 and V is TRBV10-3, with D possibly matching TRBD2 (5 bases). The germline V gene has CDR1 ENHRY and CDR2 SYGVKD. The CDR3 contains 13 residues. The V end was cut by 4 bases, the J end by 1 base, with 7 bases between. The CDR3 bases are TGTGCCATCAGTGGGGAGTTCCAAGAGACCCAGTACTTC. Residues: CAISGEFQETQYF.

This clonotype was recorded many times. The rearrangement joins TRBV12-3 or TRBV12-4 to TRBJ2-5; weak D call: TRBD2 (6 bases). V was clipped by 3 bases and J by 3 bases, with 8 bases between them. The CDR3 contains 13 residues. The CDR3, as DNA: TGTGCCAGCAGTTTTACGGGGGAAGAGACCCAGTACTTC. Protein: CASSFTGEETQYF.

This sequence joins TRBV18 and TRBJ2-5; D remains ambiguous. There are 12 residues in the CDR3. V lost 2 bases and J lost 5, with 6 bases in between. Germline lookup yields CDR1 KGHSH and CDR2 LQKENI. DNA of the CDR3: TGTGCCAGCTCACCAATTGACGAGACCCAGTACTTC. Translated: CASSPIDETQYF. Filled out from reference TRBV18 and TRBJ2-5, the complete variable domain reads NAGVMQNPRHLVRRRGQEARLRCSPMKGHSHVYWYRQLPEEGLKFMVYLQKENIIDESGMPKERFSAEFPKEGPSILRIQQVVRGDSAAYFCASSPIDETQYFGPGTRLLVL.

This clonotype was recorded a few times. The V call is TRBV19, the J call TRBJ1-6; a weak D match, TRBD1 (6 bases). Trimming left V 9 bases short and J 0 bases short, with 9 bases between. The germline CDR1 and CDR2 sequences are LNHDA and SQIVND (reference sequence). This CDR3 is built from 14 residues. The DNA of the CDR3 is TGTGCCAGCCAGGGGAGCTCCTATAATTCACCCCTCCACTTT. This translates into CASQGSSYNSPLHF. Full variable domain (missing parts from reference TRBV19 and TRBJ1-6): DGGITQSPKYLFRKEGQNVTLSCEQNLNHDAMYWYRQDPGQGLRLIYYSQIVNDFQKGDIAEGYSVSREKKESFPLTVTSAQKNPTAFYLCASQGSSYNSPLHFGNGTRLTVT.

This clonotype was seen many times. The chain has TRBV7-2 and TRBJ2-7, with TRBD2 matching over 9 bases. The CDR3 extends over 15 amino acids. J lost 2 bases, V lost 5 bases, and 7 bases had no gene match. The germline CDR1 and CDR2 sequences are SGHTA and FQGNSA. In DNA, the CDR3 is TGTGCCAGCAGCCCCGGGCCTAGCGGGGCCTACGAGCAGTACTTC. Translating gives CASSPGPSGAYEQYF.

This clonotype was counted ten times or more. This chain uses TRBV14 with TRBJ2-1; no firm D call. The germline CDR1 and CDR2 sequences are SGHDN and FVKESK. The CDR3 is 14 residues long. Trimming removed 0 bases from V and 4 bases from J, with 7 bases in between. CDR3 amino acids: CASSQDYGYNEQFF. Here the CDR3 DNA reads TGTGCCAGCAGCCAAGATTACGGATACAATGAGCAGTTCTTC.

The V call is TRBV20-1, the J call TRBJ1-2; 7 positions match TRBD1. V gave up 4 bases and J gave up 3 bases; unmatched junction bases: 5. The CDR3 totals 13 residues. Looked up from germline, CDR1 is DFQATT and CDR2 is SNEGSKA (reference sequence). CDR3 nucleotide sequence: TGCAGTGCTATTTGGCAGGGGGACTATGGCTACACCTTC. Its protein product is CSAIWQGDYGYTF.

This clonotype was picked up many times. V usage is TRBV7-9 and J usage is TRBJ1-4; TRBD1 matches 8 bases. Germline V gene lookup returns CDR1 SEHNR and CDR2 FQNEAQ (reference sequence). The CDR3 runs 14 residues. Trimming at V came to 3 bases and at J to 12 bases, leaving 9 bases not matched to a gene. The CDR3 reads CASSFGQGNEELFF. CDR3 coding DNA: TGTGCCAGCAGCTTCGGACAGGGAAATGAGGAACTGTTTTTT.

This clonotype was found many times. V gene TRBV7-2 combines with J gene TRBJ2-3, with TRBD2 identical over 13 bases. The CDR3 length is 15 residues. Germline CDR1 and CDR2: SGHTA and FQGNSA. V dropped 5 bases and J dropped 10; count of bases not matched to a gene: 9. CDR3 nucleotides: TGTGCCAGCAGCAATACGGGGACTAGCGGGACGGCGCAGTATTTT. Its protein is CASSNTGTSGTAQYF.

The chain carries TRBV2 and TRBJ1-6; D unresolved. V was trimmed by 0 bases and J by 2 bases, leaving 8 bases between them. Germline-derived CDR1 and CDR2 are SNHLY and FYNNEI. The CDR3 loop spans 16 amino acids. The CDR3 here is CASSEAGQAYNSPLHF. The DNA for the CDR3 is TGTGCCAGCAGTGAAGCCGGGCAAGCCTATAATTCACCCCTCCACTTT.

The chain links TRBV20-1 to TRBJ1-6, with a tentative D call TRBD1 (5 bases). With 3 bases removed from V and 8 bases from J, the gap between germline ends came to 11 bases. The germline V gene has CDR1 DFQATT and CDR2 SNEGSKA (reference sequence). This CDR3 has 13 residues. The CDR3 DNA reads as TGCAGTGCTAGTCAGCAGGGATATTCACCCCTCCACTTT. Protein sequence: CSASQQGYSPLHF.

The chain employs TRBV29-1 and TRBJ1-3; D uncertain. The V gene's germline CDR1 is SQVTM and CDR2 ANQGSEA. The CDR3 has 14 amino acids. Trimming removed 8 bases at V and 3 bases at J, with 17 bases between. The CDR3 DNA sequence: TGCAGCAGCCGGGTCTCTATTTTTGGAAACACCATATATTTT. It translates to CSSRVSIFGNTIYF.

This clonotype was recorded many times. The V call is TRBV7-3, the J call TRBJ2-1; TRBD2 aligns across 16 bases. This CDR3 has 16 amino acids. Germline CDR1 SGHTA, CDR2 FQGTGA. J was trimmed by 13 bases and V by 1 base; bases with no gene match: 7. The CDR3 DNA reads TGTGCCAGCAGCTTAATGGGGACTAGCGGGGGGGAAAGTCAGTTCTTC. It codes for CASSLMGTSGGESQFF. Full variable domain (rest looked up from reference TRBV7-3 and TRBJ2-1): GAGVSQTPSNKVTEKGKYVELRCDPISGHTALYWYRQSLGQGPEFLIYFQGTGAADDSGLPNDRFFAVRPEGSVSTLKIQRTERGDSAVYLCASSLMGTSGGESQFFGPGTRLTVL.

This clonotype was counted only a few times. V is TRBV4-2 and J is TRBJ2-1; 7 nucleotides agree with TRBD2. The CDR3 is 18 amino acids. The V segment lost 3 bases and the J segment 0 bases; nucleotides outside the gene matches: 11. From germline, CDR1 is LGHNA and CDR2 YNFKEQ. The CDR3 reads CASSQETSGASSYNEQFF. As DNA, the CDR3 is TGTGCCAGCAGCCAGGAGACGAGCGGGGCTAGCTCCTACAATGAGCAGTTCTTC.

At least ten counts were recorded for this clonotype. The gene calls are TRBV12-3 or TRBV12-4 and TRBJ2-3; D is undetermined. The CDR3 is 14 amino acids. Trimming took 5 bases from V and 0 from J, leaving 9 bases between them. CDR3 protein: CASSRGGSTDTQYF. CDR3 in DNA: TGTGCCAGCAGTCGAGGCGGAAGCACAGATACGCAGTATTTT.

This clonotype appeared many times. The chain uses TRBV7-2 and TRBJ2-1, with TRBD1 matching 7 bases. V shed 1 base, J shed 8 bases, and the junction held 2 bases outside the gene matches. The CDR3 spans 13 residues. In germline, CDR1 is SGHTA, CDR2 FQGNSA. For the CDR3, the DNA is TGTGCCAGCAGCTTAGAAGGGGGCGATGAGCAGTTCTTC. Its protein product is CASSLEGGDEQFF.

This chain links TRBV6-2 or TRBV6-3 with TRBJ2-2; TRBD1 is a possible D gene (6 bases). The CDR3 spans 16 residues. Trimming removed 5 bases from V and 0 bases from J, with 13 bases in between. Germline V gene sequence: CDR1 MNHEY, CDR2 SVGEGT. Written as DNA, the CDR3 is TGTGCCAGCAGTCAACAGGGTACAGCGAACACCGGGGAGCTGTTTTTT. It is translated as CASSQQGTANTGELFF.

This clonotype came up many times. V gene TRBV11-3 combines with J gene TRBJ2-1, with 8 bases that match TRBD2. Per the germline V gene, CDR1 is SGHNT and CDR2 is YENEEA. V gave up 5 bases and J gave up 8 bases; unmatched junction bases: 8. CDR3 size: 14 residues. The CDR3 coding sequence is TGTGCCAGCAGCCGGGGGGGCGATGTAGATGAGCAGTTCTTC. It encodes CASSRGGDVDEQFF.

This clonotype showed up many times. J is TRBJ1-4 and V is TRBV28; D call uncertain. The CDR3 runs to 13 residues. Germline V lookup: CDR1 MDHEN, CDR2 SYDVKM. V was cut by 3 bases and J by 5 bases, with 7 bases left in between. The CDR3 region is CASSFLGNEKLFF. The CDR3 nucleotides read TGTGCCAGCAGTTTCTTAGGGAATGAAAAACTGTTTTTT.